This T cell receptor beta chain was found in a study of beta chain features in type 1 diabetes. Points from the study as a whole: For patients, the naive, central memory and Treg TCRB repertoires appeared more alike than for healthy donors.

The isolated RNA, all of it, was reverse transcribed, so expressed TCRB transcripts were what got sequenced. Repertoires were generated with immunoSEQ multiplex PCR, while TCRdb's copy carries only in-frame clones and drops some. The sample includes around 58,000 clones, roughly three fifths seen only once; the top ten take about 2.2%. This CDR3 is built from 11 residues. V was shortened by 1 base and J by 15 bases, with 10 bases between the two germline ends. The germline V gene has CDR1 SNHLY and CDR2 FYNNEI. Worth noting for this clone: Its antigen is as yet unknown.

The sequencing sample was made of Tregs from blood. This TCR was sampled from a woman between 18 and 30 years old in good health. This chain joins TRBV2 and TRBJ2-1; maybe TRBD2 (6 bases). CDR3 nucleotide sequence: TGTGCCAGCAGTGAAGGACCCGGGGGGTTCTTC. Translated, it gives CASSEGPGGFF.